This TCR beta chain derives from a study of molecular identifiers for immune sequencing clone quantification. In preparing bulk TCR libraries, previously described methods and listed TCR primers were used. In TCRdb, the PCR reads were re-called with MiXCR into one record per CDR3 protein. The table has about 630,000 distinct CDR3 sequences, around 25% seen once; the top ten hold approximately 0.75%. As concerns this clonotype: What it binds is not known.

CDR1 is SGDLS, CDR2 YYNGEE, per germline. There are 15 residues in the CDR3. Trimming shortened V by 3 bases and J by 4 bases, and 16 bases separated the two germline ends. Libraries from naive CD8 cells were generated from roughly 18,000 to 920,000 sorted cells (with 10%, 30% or 50% RNA). Regarding the study as a whole: Clonotypes topping 20 RNA copies carried over 97% of effector molecules but under 1% of naive ones.

The origin of this receptor is a human donor in good health. Some libraries in this study had Jurkat cell RNA spiked in. The genes are TRBV9 and TRBJ2-5; D is possibly TRBD1 or TRBD2 (6 bases each). The sequenced sample was naive CD8+ T cells from blood, with Jurkat cell RNA spiked in. Regarding subset: FACS-sorted CD8+CD4-CCR7+CD45RA+ naive T cells. The CDR3: CASSEGGTTVETQYF. For the CDR3, the DNA is TGTGCCAGCAGCGAGGGGGGCACGACAGTAGAGACCCAGTACTTC.